This entry describes one T cell receptor beta chain. What it recognizes is unknown. The data are from a study of T cell responses to AZD1222 COVID-19 vaccine. Study background: Second-dose recipients at about 4 or about 12 weeks were treated as one pooled group.

The CDR3 runs 15 residues. V dropped 1 base and J dropped 6 bases, with 14 bases sitting between them. Germline V lookup: CDR1 KGHSY, CDR2 FQNENV. The repertoire was sequenced with immunoSEQ multiplex PCR; TCRdb's copy has only in-frame clones and lacks some. The profile shows about 35,000 clones, 70% to 90% of them singletons. Study observations and caveats: The repertoires were collected only after the peak T cell response. Spike-wide vaccine-associated CD4 TCRs dominated at 160-218 and 743-854. Seropositive AZD1222 recipients at baseline numbered only five or six.

The J gene is TRBJ2-3, the V gene TRBV16; a weak D match, TRBD2 (6 bases). The receptor's source is an adult in good health. Sequenced material: peripheral blood, taken on day 0 of AZD1222 vaccination. DNA of the CDR3: TGTGCCAGCAGCCAATTCCAGGAGGGGCGGGATACGCAGTATTTT. It translates to CASSQFQEGRDTQYF.